The clone carrying this T cell receptor (beta chain) has only one observation. This table comes from immunoSEQ multiplex PCR, and its TCRdb copy is limited to in-frame clones, with some not included. The data contain around 100,000 clones, roughly 92% of them singletons. This sample stems from a study of T cell changes during pregnancy in multiple sclerosis. Germline values: CDR1 SGHAT, CDR2 FQDESV (reference sequence). The CDR3 runs 13 residues. V lost 3 bases and J 5 bases, leaving 10 bases between the germline ends. This TCR was sampled from a female donor with multiple sclerosis, enrolled in a pregnancy study. The V and J genes are TRBV11-1 and TRBJ2-5, with no clear D. The starting material was peripheral blood, obtained after pregnancy. In nucleotides, the CDR3 is TGTGCCAGCAGCTTCGGGTCTATGGAGACCCAGTACTTC. This gives the protein CASSFGSMETQYF.